This T cell receptor (beta chain) was retrieved from a study of early T cells in non-severe SARS-CoV-2 infection (dated by TCRdb to the early 2020s). About the investigation overall: TCR sequencing used bulk RNA from unsorted whole blood, so alpha and beta chains could not be paired.

Libraries came from 5' RACE. TCRdb shows the sequencer as NextSeq 500. Unique molecular identifiers were attached to individual cDNA molecules in the TCR library protocol so that sequencing error and PCR bias could be corrected. Both TCR alpha and beta chains were sequenced, and tight co-correlation was observed between alpha and beta sequence abundances in each sample. Under the source paper's analysis protocol: Decombinator V4 was used to annotate TCR sequences for V gene, J gene and CDR3. Expanded TCRs were defined as changing significantly between any two time points under a Poisson model with p below 0.0001. TCR abundances were normalised to the total number of TCRs sequenced per sample and expressed as counts per million. TRAV1-2 paired with TRAJ12, TRAJ20 or TRAJ33 defined MAIT TCRs, while TRAV10 paired with TRAJ18 defined iNKT TCRs. VDJdb, accessed 1 November 2021, was searched for CMV, EBV and SARS-CoV-2 annotated TCRs, with TCRs annotated for multiple antigens excluded. The public reads were quality trimmed at Q25 with fastp and then assembled into clones with MiXCR by TCRdb, keeping productive beta chains. Each CDR3 protein gets just one entry, which takes the most common genes and DNA from the rows behind it. The V and J calls and clone size come from TCRdb's table, not from the authors' own analysis. This sample gives 50,000 to 75,000 distinct CDR3 sequences in total; around 12% of them show up just once. The ten most abundant clones make up roughly 1.2% of the sample.

Overall study results and their limits: Matching against VDJdb was skewed toward anti-spike CD8 responses, likely underestimated virus-specific expansions, and missed private and CD4 specificities.

Turning to this clonotype: Its antigen remains undetermined. Nothing much larger sits one base from this clone, and base qualities are not available.

From the cysteine up to the phenylalanine, the CDR3 has a length of 13 residues. The CDR3 DNA has 39 bases and is translated from base 1. For CDR1 and CDR2, the germline V gene lists MGHRA and YSYEKL. Unmatched junction bases come to 8, with V trimmed by 6 bases and J by 8 bases. This was a case-control study nested in a cohort of healthcare workers in London, UK, who had nasopharyngeal swab PCR tests and blood samples taken every week. Healthcare workers were enrolled in the week of the UK lockdown, from 23 to 31 March 2020, and were followed every week for up to roughly 16 weeks. This sequence uses TRBV4-1 and TRBJ1-2, with 8 bases in between that match TRBD1. The TCR sequence derives from an adult who was a healthcare worker with PCR-confirmed SARS-CoV-2 infection or an uninfected control (not recorded which). The donor label of this sample is uncertain. Sequenced material: whole blood, taken at baseline. The DNA sequence is given as TGCGCCAGCAGAACAGGACAGGGACGAGGCTACACCTTC. Its protein is CASRTGQGRGYTF.